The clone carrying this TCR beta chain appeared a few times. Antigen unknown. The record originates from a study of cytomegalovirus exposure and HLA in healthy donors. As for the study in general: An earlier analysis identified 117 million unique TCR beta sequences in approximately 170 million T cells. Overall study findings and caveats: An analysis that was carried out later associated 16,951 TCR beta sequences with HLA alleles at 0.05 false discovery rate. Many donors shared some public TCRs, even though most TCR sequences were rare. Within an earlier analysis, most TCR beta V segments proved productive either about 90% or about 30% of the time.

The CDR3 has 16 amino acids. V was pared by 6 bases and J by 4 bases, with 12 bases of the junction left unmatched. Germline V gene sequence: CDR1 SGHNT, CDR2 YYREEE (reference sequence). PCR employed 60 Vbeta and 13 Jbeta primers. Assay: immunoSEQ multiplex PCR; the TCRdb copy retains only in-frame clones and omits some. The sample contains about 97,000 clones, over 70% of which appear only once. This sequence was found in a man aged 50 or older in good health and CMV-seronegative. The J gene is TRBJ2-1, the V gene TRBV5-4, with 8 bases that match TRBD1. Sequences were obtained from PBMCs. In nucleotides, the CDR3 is TGTGCCAGCACCAGAGGGGGGCAGGGGGCGTACAATGAGCAGTTCTTC. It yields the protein CASTRGGQGAYNEQFF. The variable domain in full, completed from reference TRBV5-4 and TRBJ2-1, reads ETGVTQSPTHLIKTRGQQVTLRCSSQSGHNTVSWYQQALGQGPQFIFQYYREEENGRGNFPPRFSGLQFPNYSSELNVNALELDDSALYLCASTRGGQGAYNEQFFGPGTRLTVL.